This TCR beta chain was identified during a study of T-cell memory formation after mild COVID-19. Whole-study context: Largely donor-specific sequence clusters came from a couple of donors. Points from the study as a whole: Of the contracting clones, CD4+ ones lay mainly in CM and EM, and CD8+ ones in EMRA. Whereas later expanders leaned CD4+, clones contracting day 15 to 85 showed a balanced CD4/CD8 makeup.

5'RACE primed from the constant segment yielded TCR alpha and TCR beta cDNA libraries bearing sample barcodes and UMIs. TCRdb used MiXCR to reprocess the 5' RACE reads, holding one entry per CDR3 protein. This table has approximately 560,000 distinct CDR3 sequences, 17% appearing once. This CDR3 is built from 14 residues. Trimming took off 7 bases at V and 2 bases at J, with 12 bases between the two ends. Germline CDR1 reads KGHDR; CDR2 reads SFDVKD. Points on this clonotype: Its antigen is currently unknown.

The sequence came from an adult woman who had mild COVID-19 (a few samples of this study predate the infection). Cell type and time point are not known. This chain joins TRBV24-1 and TRBJ2-3; D possibly corresponds to TRBD1 (6 bases). The sequencing input was PBMCs or a T cell subset sorted from them (not recorded which). CDR3 coding DNA: TGTGCCACCAGGGACACAGGGACCACAGATACGCAGTATTTT. This sequence encodes CATRDTGTTDTQYF.